Shown below are 9 T cell receptor beta chains from a single sample sequenced in a study of persistence of HIV-infected CD4 T cells. No antigen has been identified for these receptors. Lysates of CMV-infected fibroblasts at 10 ug/mL stimulated these cells. CD40L-negative CD69-negative CD45RO-high memory CD4+ T cells were sorted as populations depleted of antigen-responding cells. The immunoSEQ assay was version 4, run in survey mode. TCRdb's table, derived via immunoSEQ multiplex PCR, lists solely in-frame clones and lacks some. The sample includes roughly 41,000 clones, 80% of them seen just once. This specimen consisted of CD4+ T cells sorted from PBMCs after approximately 19-hour stimulation, obtained from a patient who received antiretroviral therapy. These receptors all stem from an adult man with HIV who was CMV-seropositive.

This clone appeared once. The chain combines TRBV2 with TRBJ2-7; 7 bases fit TRBD2. This CDR3 is 10 amino acids long. CDR1 is SNHLY and CDR2 is FYNNEI in the germline V gene. The V and J ends lost 8 bases and 6 bases, in that order; junction bases with no gene match: 1. The CDR3: CASWGGEQYF. CDR3 in DNA: TGTGCCAGCTGGGGGGGCGAGCAGTACTTC.

The chain couples TRBV5-6 to TRBJ2-1; 7 bases align to TRBD2. Germline CDR1 is SGHDT and CDR2 is YYEEEE. The CDR3 spans 17 residues. With 2 bases clipped from V and 5 bases from J, the junction kept 13 bases outside the gene matches. CDR3 sequence (DNA): TGTGCCAGCAGCTTTCTCGCGATGCGGGGGAGCCACAATGAGCAGTTCTTC. It codes for CASSFLAMRGSHNEQFF.

The chain joins TRBV7-2 to TRBJ1-3; 7 bases map to TRBD1. CDR1 is SGHTA and CDR2 is FQGNSA in the germline V gene. V was clipped by 2 bases and J by 0 bases; unmatched bases: 4. The CDR3 is 16 residues long. The CDR3 reads CASSLSNRGSGNTIYF. DNA of the CDR3: TGTGCCAGCAGCTTATCGAACAGGGGCTCTGGAAACACCATATATTTT.

This rearrangement joins TRBV5-1 to TRBJ1-2; TRBD1 aligns across 9 bases. J was trimmed by 5 bases and V by 4 bases; bases with no gene match: 6. CDR3 length equals 14 residues. The germline V gene has CDR1 SGHRS and CDR2 YFSETQ. CDR3 region: CASSGAGTGYGYTF. CDR3 bases: TGCGCCAGCAGCGGGGCCGGGACAGGGTATGGCTACACCTTC.

Regarding this clone: The junction does not match germline at one end; this may be a read error. The chain couples TRBV9 to TRBJ2-2, with 9 positions matching TRBD2. CDR1 and CDR2 from the germline V gene are SGDLS and YYNGEE. This CDR3 is built from 14 residues. The DNA for the CDR3 is TGCGCCCGCGGGGGGGCCGGGAGCACCGGGGAGCTGTTTTTT. As protein: CARGGAGSTGELFF.

The table lists this clone with a few counts. The chain recombines TRBV12-2 with TRBJ1-6; the DNA was not used to check the table's D call, TRBD1. TRBV12-2 is deemed a pseudogene. The CDR3 runs to 17 residues. The CDR3 sequence: CASRLATGLHYNSPLHF. The DNA of the CDR3 is TGTGCAAGTCGCTTAGCGACAGGCCTACACTATAATTCACCCCTCCACTTT.

This chain connects TRBV2 to TRBJ2-7; D perhaps matches TRBD1 (6 bases). V lost 5 bases, J lost 0 bases, and 17 bases lay in between. The CDR3 spans 16 residues. Germline-derived CDR1 and CDR2 are SNHLY and FYNNEI. The CDR3 reads CASSSPGQLTSYEQYF. The DNA of the CDR3 is TGTGCCAGCAGTTCCCCGGGACAATTGACCTCCTACGAGCAGTACTTC.

The chain uses TRBV28 and TRBJ2-6, with D hard to call. Trimming stripped 2 bases from V and 0 bases from J, with 5 bases between. Germline loops: CDR1 MDHEN, CDR2 SYDVKM. The CDR3 extends over 15 amino acids. The chain's CDR3 is CASSLMPSGANVLTF. DNA for the CDR3: TGTGCCAGCAGTTTAATGCCCTCTGGGGCCAACGTCCTGACTTTC.

The chain recombines TRBV2 with TRBJ1-5; no firm D call. CDR1 and CDR2 from the germline V gene are SNHLY and FYNNEI. There are 14 residues in the CDR3. With 4 bases removed from V and 6 bases from J, the gap between germline ends came to 13 bases. The CDR3 spells CASSGQLEAQPQHF. The CDR3 nucleotides read TGTGCCAGCAGTGGGCAATTGGAGGCTCAGCCCCAGCATTTT.